This is a list of T cell receptor beta chains from one sample in a study of T cell responses to AZD1222 COVID-19 vaccine. Repertoires were generated with immunoSEQ multiplex PCR, while TCRdb's copy carries only in-frame clones and drops some. Altogether around 200,000 clones are present, around 88% being singletons, with the ten largest covering approximately 7.7%. Sequencing used peripheral blood, obtained on day 0 of AZD1222 vaccination. The source of these receptors is an adult in good health. Each CDR3 is given with its conserved first and last residue. The order of the fields is CDR3 DNA, CDR3 protein, V gene, clone size, D gene, J gene. D genes are given only for firm matches. Part of the rows lack a size; the others show once, few, many or a class for expanded clones.

DNA: TGTGCCAGCAACCCCCGCAGGGAGGATTCTTATGGCTACACCTTC; CDR3: CASNPRREDSYGYTF; V: TRBV6-5; size: NA; D: NA; J: TRBJ1-2
DNA: TGTGCCAGCAGGCTCAATGAGCAGTTCTTC; CDR3: CASRLNEQFF; V: TRBV2; size: NA; D: NA; J: TRBJ2-1
DNA: TGTGCCAGCTCATCAGACAGGAACACTGAAGCTTTCTTT; CDR3: CASSSDRNTEAFF; V: TRBV18; size: NA; D: NA; J: TRBJ1-1
DNA: TGTGCCAGCAGCTTGGCAGGGATGTCGAACACTGAAGCTTTCTTT; CDR3: CASSLAGMSNTEAFF; V: TRBV5-4; size: NA; D: NA; J: TRBJ1-1
DNA: TGTGCCAGCAGCTCCTCCGGGAAGGAGGGCACAGATACGCAGTATTTT; CDR3: CASSSSGKEGTDTQYF; V: TRBV11-1; size: once; D: NA; J: TRBJ2-3
DNA: TGTGCCTGGAGGACCCCAGGGACAGCAGGGAATGAGCAGTTCTTC; CDR3: CAWRTPGTAGNEQFF; V: TRBV30; size: NA; D: TRBD1; J: TRBJ2-1
DNA: TGTGCCAGCAGCTCCCAGACAGGGGAAACCTACGAGCAGTACTTC; CDR3: CASSSQTGETYEQYF; V: TRBV5-4; size: NA; D: TRBD1; J: TRBJ2-7
DNA: TGTGCCAGCAGCTTGGTTCAGGGAACTTCCAAAAACATTCAGTACTTC; CDR3: CASSLVQGTSKNIQYF; V: TRBV5-6; size: NA; D: NA; J: TRBJ2-4
DNA: TGCAGCGCGGGAGGAGGGTTGAACTATGGCTACACCTTC; CDR3: CSAGGGLNYGYTF; V: TRBV29-1; size: NA; D: NA; J: TRBJ1-2
DNA: TGTGCCAGCAACACAGACAGGGTTGACTATGGCTACACCTTC; CDR3: CASNTDRVDYGYTF; V: TRBV5-6; size: NA; D: TRBD1; J: TRBJ1-2
DNA: TGCGCCAGCAGCCACTCAGGGCGATCTGCTGAAGCTTTCTTT; CDR3: CASSHSGRSAEAFF; V: TRBV4-1; size: few; D: NA; J: TRBJ1-1
DNA: TGTGCCAGCAGAAGCGACACTGAAGCTTTCTTT; CDR3: CASRSDTEAFF; V: TRBV7-9; size: few; D: NA; J: TRBJ1-1
DNA: TGTGCCAGCACCTCAGGGGTCCAGGGTCTGGCCTATCGTCATGAAGCTTTCTTT; CDR3: CASTSGVQGLAYRHEAFF; V: TRBV7-9; size: NA; D: NA; J: TRBJ1-1
DNA: TGTGCCAGCAGTGGACAGTCTGGAAACACCATATATTTT; CDR3: CASSGQSGNTIYF; V: TRBV2; size: NA; D: NA; J: TRBJ1-3
DNA: TGTGCCAGCAGCTTAGAGGGCCTAAGGGATACGCAGTATTTT; CDR3: CASSLEGLRDTQYF; V: TRBV7-8; size: NA; D: NA; J: TRBJ2-3
DNA: TGTGCCAGCAGCTTGTGGGGGGACAGGGGAGGGTCAGCTTTCTTT; CDR3: CASSLWGDRGGSAFF; V: TRBV5-4; size: NA; D: TRBD1; J: TRBJ1-1
DNA: TGTGCCAGCAGCGTAGGGGAAGGGTGGGGCACTGAAGCTTTCTTT; CDR3: CASSVGEGWGTEAFF; V: TRBV9; size: NA; D: NA; J: TRBJ1-1
DNA: TGTGCCAGCAGCTTAACCGGGACTAGCGATTTCGATGAGCAGTTCTTC; CDR3: CASSLTGTSDFDEQFF; V: TRBV7-3; size: NA; D: TRBD2; J: TRBJ2-1
DNA: TGCGCCAGCAGTGAGGATCGTGTGGCTAGGCAGTTCTTC; CDR3: CASSEDRVARQFF; V: TRBV10-1; size: NA; D: NA; J: TRBJ2-1
DNA: TGTGCCAGCAGTTCCCACGGGGGCTCTAGAGCTTTCTTT; CDR3: CASSSHGGSRAFF; V: TRBV6-6; size: NA; D: NA; J: TRBJ1-1
DNA: TGTGCCAGCAGCCAAGATGGAGCCAGGGGTGGCACTGAAGCTTTCTTT; CDR3: CASSQDGARGGTEAFF; V: TRBV4-2; size: NA; D: NA; J: TRBJ1-1
DNA: TGTGCCAGCAGCCCCGCGGGGACAGGGGGCGGCTACACCTTC; CDR3: CASSPAGTGGGYTF; V: TRBV28; size: NA; D: TRBD1; J: TRBJ1-2
DNA: TGTGCCAGTACCCTTTTGTTGGATAATTCACCCCTCCACTTT; CDR3: CASTLLLDNSPLHF; V: TRBV19; size: few; D: NA; J: TRBJ1-6
DNA: TGTGCCAGCAGAAGGGGCACCTACGCCTACGAGCAGTACTTC; CDR3: CASRRGTYAYEQYF; V: TRBV28; size: NA; D: NA; J: TRBJ2-7
DNA: TGTGCCAGCATGGAGGGGGCGCGAACTGAAGCTTTCTTT; CDR3: CASMEGARTEAFF; V: TRBV2; size: once; D: TRBD1; J: TRBJ1-1
DNA: TGTGCCAGCACAGGGCTAGTCTCCTACGAGCAGTACTTC; CDR3: CASTGLVSYEQYF; V: TRBV2; size: few; D: NA; J: TRBJ2-7
DNA: TGTGCCAGCAGGAAACAGGGTGATTCACCCCTCCACTTT; CDR3: CASRKQGDSPLHF; V: TRBV12-3/TRBV12-4; size: NA; D: NA; J: TRBJ1-6
DNA: TGCAGCGTCCTATCAGTTTCCAATGAAGCTTTCTTT; CDR3: CSVLSVSNEAFF; V: TRBV29-1; size: NA; D: NA; J: TRBJ1-1
DNA: TGTGCCTGGAGGGAAAGAGAGTGGCAGCCCCAGCATTTT; CDR3: CAWREREWQPQHF; V: TRBV30; size: NA; D: NA; J: TRBJ1-5
DNA: TGTGCCAGCAGCTTAGGTGTCAATTCACCCCTCCACTTT; CDR3: CASSLGVNSPLHF; V: TRBV7-8; size: few; D: NA; J: TRBJ1-6
DNA: TGTGCCAGCAGTGATGACGTTAGGACCTACGAGCAGTACTTC; CDR3: CASSDDVRTYEQYF; V: TRBV2; size: NA; D: NA; J: TRBJ2-7
DNA: TGTGCCAGCAGCGTAGTTGGGCAGGGGGTTTTAAATGAGCAGTTCTTC; CDR3: CASSVVGQGVLNEQFF; V: TRBV9; size: NA; D: TRBD1; J: TRBJ2-1
DNA: TGTGCCAGCAGTGAAGCGCGAGCGGAGGGCAATCAGCCCCAGCATTTT; CDR3: CASSEARAEGNQPQHF; V: TRBV6-1; size: NA; D: NA; J: TRBJ1-5
DNA: TGCGCCAGCAGCCAAGATGGGGGGGGACTGATTAGCAATCAGCCCCAGCATTTT; CDR3: CASSQDGGGLISNQPQHF; V: TRBV4-1; size: NA; D: NA; J: TRBJ1-5
DNA: TGCAGCGTTGAAGATCCCGCCCAAAATGGCTACACCTTC; CDR3: CSVEDPAQNGYTF; V: TRBV29-1; size: NA; D: NA; J: TRBJ1-2
DNA: TGTGCCAGCAGCTTGGGTGGCGGGGGGGCGGTAGATACGCAGTATTTT; CDR3: CASSLGGGGAVDTQYF; V: TRBV5-4; size: NA; D: TRBD2; J: TRBJ2-3
DNA: TGTGCCAGCAGCTTTGCTAGCGGGGGGGCAAAAGATACGCAGTATTTT; CDR3: CASSFASGGAKDTQYF; V: TRBV5-5; size: few; D: TRBD2; J: TRBJ2-3
DNA: TGTGCCAGCAGTTCAAACCGGGCCATAAATTCACCCCTCCACTTT; CDR3: CASSSNRAINSPLHF; V: TRBV5-4; size: NA; D: NA; J: TRBJ1-6
DNA: TGTGCCAGCAGTTACAGACAGGGCACAACCACTGAAGCTTTCTTT; CDR3: CASSYRQGTTTEAFF; V: TRBV11-1; size: NA; D: TRBD1; J: TRBJ1-1
DNA: TGTGCCAGCAGCCTTCCTGGGGACACCCGCACAGATACGCAGTATTTT; CDR3: CASSLPGDTRTDTQYF; V: TRBV14; size: NA; D: NA; J: TRBJ2-3
DNA: TGCGCCAGCAGCCAAGATCACGACTACGAGCAGTACTTC; CDR3: CASSQDHDYEQYF; V: TRBV4-1; size: once; D: NA; J: TRBJ2-7
DNA: TGTGCCAGCAGTTCCAGGGACAGGGTCGTGAACACTGAAGCTTTCTTT; CDR3: CASSSRDRVVNTEAFF; V: TRBV25-1; size: NA; D: TRBD1; J: TRBJ1-1
DNA: TGTGCCAGCAGCAAGGGCCAGAACACTGAAGCTTTCTTT; CDR3: CASSKGQNTEAFF; V: TRBV21-1; size: NA; D: NA; J: TRBJ1-1
DNA: TGTGCCAGTAGTATAGATCCCCCTGGTTCGAGGGCGAACACTGAAGCTTTCTTT; CDR3: CASSIDPPGSRANTEAFF; V: TRBV19; size: NA; D: NA; J: TRBJ1-1
DNA: TGTGCCATCAGGCCCCGGGGCACCCATAGAAGTGAAAAACTGTTTTTT; CDR3: CAIRPRGTHRSEKLFF; V: TRBV10-3; size: NA; D: NA; J: TRBJ1-4
DNA: TGTGCCCCCGGGACAGCAAGTTCACCCCTCCACTTT; CDR3: CAPGTASSPLHF; V: TRBV3-1/TRBV3-2; size: NA; D: TRBD1; J: TRBJ1-6
DNA: TGTGCCAGCAGCCATGCGGGGGGAGAGACCCAGTACTTC; CDR3: CASSHAGGETQYF; V: TRBV3-1/TRBV3-2; size: once; D: TRBD2; J: TRBJ2-5
DNA: TGTGCCAGCAGCCGGGACATGAACTATGGCTACACCTTC; CDR3: CASSRDMNYGYTF; V: TRBV12-3/TRBV12-4; size: NA; D: NA; J: TRBJ1-2
DNA: TGTGCCTGCGGGACAGGTGAAAACATTCAGTACTTC; CDR3: CACGTGENIQYF; V: TRBV19; size: NA; D: TRBD1; J: TRBJ2-4
DNA: TGTGCCAGCAGCGAATCCGGGGCCTCCTTCGGGGCCAACGTCCTGACTTTC; CDR3: CASSESGASFGANVLTF; V: TRBV9; size: NA; D: NA; J: TRBJ2-6
DNA: TGTGCCAGCAGCTTAGCTACAGGTTCTGCCTACGAGCAGTACTTC; CDR3: CASSLATGSAYEQYF; V: TRBV7-8; size: NA; D: NA; J: TRBJ2-7
DNA: TGTGCCAGCAGGGGACAGGGGGGGAATTCACCCCTCCACTTT; CDR3: CASRGQGGNSPLHF; V: TRBV25-1; size: NA; D: TRBD1; J: TRBJ1-6
DNA: TGTGCCAGCAACCCGGCCGGGGGGGCCAAAGATACGCAGTATTTT; CDR3: CASNPAGGAKDTQYF; V: TRBV5-4; size: NA; D: TRBD2; J: TRBJ2-3
DNA: TGCGCCAGCAGCACGGGACAGGGGGCCGAGACCCAGTACTTC; CDR3: CASSTGQGAETQYF; V: TRBV5-1; size: NA; D: TRBD1; J: TRBJ2-5
DNA: TGTGCCAGTACGGACAGACTCGGAAACACCATATATTTT; CDR3: CASTDRLGNTIYF; V: TRBV19; size: NA; D: NA; J: TRBJ1-3
DNA: TGTGCCAGCAGCTCCCCAGGGACTGAAGCTTTCTTT; CDR3: CASSSPGTEAFF; V: TRBV7-3; size: NA; D: NA; J: TRBJ1-1
DNA: TGTGCCAGCAGTGAAGCAGGACAGGTATCCACTGAAGCTTTCTTT; CDR3: CASSEAGQVSTEAFF; V: TRBV2; size: NA; D: TRBD1; J: TRBJ1-1
DNA: TGTGCCACCAGCACATTCCAAGGTCGGGTAGCGGGGGTAACGGAGACCCAGTACTTC; CDR3: CATSTFQGRVAGVTETQYF; V: TRBV15; size: NA; D: TRBD2; J: TRBJ2-5